The clone carrying this T cell receptor beta chain was counted at least ten times. Antigen unknown. TCRdb fed the reads into MiXCR, producing one record per CDR3 protein. The repertoire holds some 20,000 distinct CDR3 sequences, with about 45% as singletons. J lost 4 bases, V lost 1 base, and 5 bases had no gene match. The CDR3 extends over 15 amino acids. Germline CDR1 SGHTA, CDR2 FQGNSA. These data are taken from a study of type 1 regulatory T cells. The gene calls are TRBV7-2 and TRBJ2-5, with 8 bases lining up with TRBD2. Specimen: cultured T cells, either the whole culture or a sorted T cell fraction (not recorded which). The TCR was taken from a human donor in good health. This CDR3 reads CASSLVPGGRETQYF. CDR3 coding DNA: TGTGCCAGCAGCTTAGTTCCGGGGGGGAGAGAGACCCAGTACTTC.